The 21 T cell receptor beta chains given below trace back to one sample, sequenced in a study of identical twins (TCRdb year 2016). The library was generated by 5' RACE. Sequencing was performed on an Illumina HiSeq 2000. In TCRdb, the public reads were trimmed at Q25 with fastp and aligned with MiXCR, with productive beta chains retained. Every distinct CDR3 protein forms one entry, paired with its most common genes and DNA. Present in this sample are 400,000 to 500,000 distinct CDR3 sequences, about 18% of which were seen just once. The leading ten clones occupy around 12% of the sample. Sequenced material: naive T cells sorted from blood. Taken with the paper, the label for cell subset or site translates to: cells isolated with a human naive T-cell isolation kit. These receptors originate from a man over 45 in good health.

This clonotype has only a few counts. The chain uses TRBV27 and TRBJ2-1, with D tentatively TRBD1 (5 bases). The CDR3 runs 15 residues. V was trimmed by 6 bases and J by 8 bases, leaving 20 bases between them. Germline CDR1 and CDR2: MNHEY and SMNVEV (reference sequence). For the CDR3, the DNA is TGTGCCAGCAGGGGGCTTAGGGGTTTCCACGATGAGCAGTTCTTC. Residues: CASRGLRGFHDEQFF.

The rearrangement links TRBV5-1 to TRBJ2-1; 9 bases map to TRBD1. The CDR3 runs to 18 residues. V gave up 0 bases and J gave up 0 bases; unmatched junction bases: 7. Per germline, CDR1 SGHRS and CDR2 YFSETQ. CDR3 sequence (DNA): TGCGCCAGCAGCTTGGGAGTGGGACAGGGCATCTCCTACAATGAGCAGTTCTTC. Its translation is CASSLGVGQGISYNEQFF.

The CDR3 sequence: CASSVGSGRYNEQFF. The DNA for the CDR3 is TGTGCCAGCAGTGTAGGAAGCGGGAGATACAATGAGCAGTTCTTC. The V call is TRBV2, the J call TRBJ2-1; 8 bases line up with TRBD2. The CDR3 loop spans 15 amino acids. The germline gives CDR1 SNHLY, CDR2 FYNNEI. The junction had 6 bases not matched to a gene; V was cut back by 4 bases and J by 4 bases.

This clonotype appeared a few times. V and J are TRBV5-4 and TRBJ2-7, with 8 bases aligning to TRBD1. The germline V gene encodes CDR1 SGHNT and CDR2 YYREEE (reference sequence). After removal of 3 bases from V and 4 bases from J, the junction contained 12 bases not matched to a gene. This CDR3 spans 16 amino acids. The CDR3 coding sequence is TGTGCCAGCAGCTCCCATCCTCAGGGGGCCGATTACGAGCAGTACTTC. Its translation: CASSSHPQGADYEQYF.

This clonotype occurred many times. CDR3 sequence reads: CSAREPGTSRVNEQFF. The CDR3 DNA follows: TGCAGTGCTAGAGAGCCCGGGACTAGCCGGGTCAATGAGCAGTTCTTC. The chain joins TRBV20-1 to TRBJ2-1; 9 bases align to TRBD2. Germline CDR1 reads DFQATT; CDR2 reads SNEGSKA (reference sequence). V gave up 0 bases and J gave up 6 bases; unmatched junction bases: 9. CDR3 length equals 16 residues.

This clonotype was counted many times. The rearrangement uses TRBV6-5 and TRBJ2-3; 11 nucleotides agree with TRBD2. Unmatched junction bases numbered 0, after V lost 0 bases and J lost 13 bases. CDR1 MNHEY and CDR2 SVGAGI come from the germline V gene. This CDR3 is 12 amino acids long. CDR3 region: CASSYSGLAEYF. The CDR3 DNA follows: TGTGCCAGCAGTTACTCGGGACTAGCGGAGTATTTT.

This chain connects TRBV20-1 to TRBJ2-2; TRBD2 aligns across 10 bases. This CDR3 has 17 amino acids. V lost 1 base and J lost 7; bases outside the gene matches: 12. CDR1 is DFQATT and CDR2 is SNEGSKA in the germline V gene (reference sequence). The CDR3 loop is CSARGLAGHAMGGELFF. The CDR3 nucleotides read TGCAGTGCTAGAGGACTAGCGGGCCACGCGATGGGCGGGGAGCTGTTTTTT.

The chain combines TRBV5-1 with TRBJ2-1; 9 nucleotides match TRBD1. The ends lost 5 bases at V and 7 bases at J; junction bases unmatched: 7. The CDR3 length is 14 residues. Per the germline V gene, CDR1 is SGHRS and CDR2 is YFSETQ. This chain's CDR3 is CASRPGQGRNEQFF. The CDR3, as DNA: TGCGCCAGCAGGCCGGGACAGGGTAGGAATGAGCAGTTCTTC.

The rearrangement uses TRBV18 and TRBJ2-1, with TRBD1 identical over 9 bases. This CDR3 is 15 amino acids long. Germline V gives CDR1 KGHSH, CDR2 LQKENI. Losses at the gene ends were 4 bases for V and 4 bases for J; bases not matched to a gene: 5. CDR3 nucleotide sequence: TGTGCCAGCTCACTGTGGGGACAGGGTTACAATGAGCAGTTCTTC. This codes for CASSLWGQGYNEQFF.

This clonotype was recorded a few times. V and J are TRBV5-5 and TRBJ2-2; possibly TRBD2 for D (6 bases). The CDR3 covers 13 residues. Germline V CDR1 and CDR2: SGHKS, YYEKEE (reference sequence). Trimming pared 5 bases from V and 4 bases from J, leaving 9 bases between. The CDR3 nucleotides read TGTGCCAGCAGGCCGGGACTCACCGGGGAGCTGTTTTTT. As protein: CASRPGLTGELFF.

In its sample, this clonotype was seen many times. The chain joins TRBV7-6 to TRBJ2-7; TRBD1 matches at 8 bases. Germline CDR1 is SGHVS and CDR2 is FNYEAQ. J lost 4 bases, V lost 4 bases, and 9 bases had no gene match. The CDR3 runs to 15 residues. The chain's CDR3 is CASSSRKDRAYEQYF. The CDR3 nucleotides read TGTGCCAGCAGCTCTAGAAAGGACAGGGCTTACGAGCAGTACTTC. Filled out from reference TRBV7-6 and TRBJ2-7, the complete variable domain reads GAGVSQSPRYKVTKRGQDVALRCDPISGHVSLYWYRQALGQGPEFLTYFNYEAQQDKSGLPNDRFSAERPEGSISTLTIQRTEQRDSAMYRCASSSRKDRAYEQYFGPGTRLTVT.

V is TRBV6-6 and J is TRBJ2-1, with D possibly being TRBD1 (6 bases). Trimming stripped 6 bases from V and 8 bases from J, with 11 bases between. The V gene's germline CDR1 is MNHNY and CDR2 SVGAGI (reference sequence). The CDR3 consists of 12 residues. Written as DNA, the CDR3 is TGTGCCAGCAGCCAAAACAGGGATGAGCAGTTCTTC. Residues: CASSQNRDEQFF.

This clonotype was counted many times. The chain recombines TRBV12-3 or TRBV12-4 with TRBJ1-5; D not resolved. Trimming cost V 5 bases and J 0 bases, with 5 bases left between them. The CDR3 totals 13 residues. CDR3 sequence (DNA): TGTGCCAGCAGTCCCAGTAGCAATCAGCCCCAGCATTTT. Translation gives CASSPSSNQPQHF.

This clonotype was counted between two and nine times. The CDR3 protein is CASSRGGGYYEQYF. CDR3 bases: TGTGCCAGCAGCCGAGGCGGGGGGTACTACGAGCAGTACTTC. This chain connects TRBV3-1 to TRBJ2-7; 8 nucleotides match TRBD2. The V segment lost 4 bases and the J segment 3 bases; nucleotides outside the gene matches: 5. The CDR3 totals 14 residues. The germline V gene encodes CDR1 LGHDT and CDR2 YNNKEL (reference sequence).

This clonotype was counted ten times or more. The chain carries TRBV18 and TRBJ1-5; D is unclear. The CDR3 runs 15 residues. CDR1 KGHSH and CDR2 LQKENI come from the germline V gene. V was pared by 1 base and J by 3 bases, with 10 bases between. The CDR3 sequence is CASSPQGSTNQPQHF. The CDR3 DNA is TGTGCCAGCTCACCACAAGGCAGTACCAATCAGCCCCAGCATTTT.

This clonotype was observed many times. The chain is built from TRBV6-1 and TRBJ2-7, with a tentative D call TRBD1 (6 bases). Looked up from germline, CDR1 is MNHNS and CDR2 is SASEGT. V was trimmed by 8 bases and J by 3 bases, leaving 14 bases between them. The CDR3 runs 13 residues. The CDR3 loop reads CASSSDRYYEQYF. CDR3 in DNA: TGTGCCAGCTCCTCGGACAGATACTACGAGCAGTACTTC.

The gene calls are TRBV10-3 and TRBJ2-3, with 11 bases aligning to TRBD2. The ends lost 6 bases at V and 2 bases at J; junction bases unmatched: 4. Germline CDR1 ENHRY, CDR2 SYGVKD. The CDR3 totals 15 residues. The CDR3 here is CAIRGLAANTDTQYF. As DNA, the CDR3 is TGTGCCATCAGGGGACTAGCGGCGAACACAGATACGCAGTATTTT.

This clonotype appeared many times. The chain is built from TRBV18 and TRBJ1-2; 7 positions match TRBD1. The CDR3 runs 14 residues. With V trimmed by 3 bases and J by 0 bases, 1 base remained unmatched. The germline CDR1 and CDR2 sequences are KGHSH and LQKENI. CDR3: CASSPQGANYGYTF. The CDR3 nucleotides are TGTGCCAGCTCACCGCAGGGGGCTAACTATGGCTACACCTTC.

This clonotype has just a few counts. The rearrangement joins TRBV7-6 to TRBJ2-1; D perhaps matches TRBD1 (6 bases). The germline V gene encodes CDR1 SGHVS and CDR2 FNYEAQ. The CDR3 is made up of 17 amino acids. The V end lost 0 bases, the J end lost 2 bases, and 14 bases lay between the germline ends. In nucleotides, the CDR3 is TGTGCCAGCAGCTTAGCGGGGGCCGAGGAGACCTACAATGAGCAGTTCTTC. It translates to CASSLAGAEETYNEQFF. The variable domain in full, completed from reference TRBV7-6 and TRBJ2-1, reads GAGVSQSPRYKVTKRGQDVALRCDPISGHVSLYWYRQALGQGPEFLTYFNYEAQQDKSGLPNDRFSAERPEGSISTLTIQRTEQRDSAMYRCASSLAGAEETYNEQFFGPGTRLTVL.

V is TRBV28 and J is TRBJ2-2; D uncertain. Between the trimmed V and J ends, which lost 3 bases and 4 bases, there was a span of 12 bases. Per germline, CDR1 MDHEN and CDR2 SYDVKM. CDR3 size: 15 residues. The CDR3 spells CASSLADARTGELFF. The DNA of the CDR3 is TGTGCCAGCAGTTTGGCGGACGCCCGCACCGGGGAGCTGTTTTTT.

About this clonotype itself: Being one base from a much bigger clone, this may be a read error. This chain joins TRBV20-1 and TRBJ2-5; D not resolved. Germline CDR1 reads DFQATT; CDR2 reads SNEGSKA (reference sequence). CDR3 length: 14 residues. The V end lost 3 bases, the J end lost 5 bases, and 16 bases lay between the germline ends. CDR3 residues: CSASSVAFHETQYF. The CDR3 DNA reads TGCAGTGCTAGTTCGGTTGCATTCCATGAGACCCAGTACTTC.